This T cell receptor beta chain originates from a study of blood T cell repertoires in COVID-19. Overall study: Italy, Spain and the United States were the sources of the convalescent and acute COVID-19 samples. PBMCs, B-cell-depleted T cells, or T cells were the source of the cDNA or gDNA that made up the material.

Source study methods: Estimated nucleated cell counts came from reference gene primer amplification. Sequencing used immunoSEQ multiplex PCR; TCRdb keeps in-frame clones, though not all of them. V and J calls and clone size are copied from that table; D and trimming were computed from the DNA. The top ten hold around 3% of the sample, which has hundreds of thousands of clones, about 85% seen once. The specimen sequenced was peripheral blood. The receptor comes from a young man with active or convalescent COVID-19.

The CDR3 sequence is CASSRTAEAFF. CDR3 coding DNA: TGTGCCAGCAGTCGGACTGCTGAAGCTTTCTTT. V gene TRBV6-2 or TRBV6-3 combines with J gene TRBJ1-1; D gene uncertain. V lost 5 bases, J lost 6 bases, and 7 bases lay in between. Per the germline V gene, CDR1 is MNHEY and CDR2 is SVGEGT. The CDR3 has 11 residues.